A single sample gave rise to the 5 T cell receptor beta chains below, sequenced in a study of blood T cells in healthy people across ages. Primed by a sample-barcoded 5' primer and a J-beta primer mix, a second PCR proceeded for 7 to 11 cycles. TCRdb re-derived calls from the 5' RACE reads in MiXCR, one entry per CDR3 protein. Of around 2 million distinct CDR3 sequences in the sample, about two fifths were seen once. Material: blood. The source of these receptors is a human donor in good health.

The genes are TRBV28 and TRBJ1-2, with unresolved D. Trimming left V 6 bases short and J 2 bases short, with 13 bases between. Germline values: CDR1 MDHEN, CDR2 SYDVKM. The CDR3 loop spans 14 amino acids. CDR3 sequence reads: CASSSGPWNYGYTF. The CDR3 nucleotides read TGTGCCAGCAGCTCCGGGCCTTGGAACTATGGCTACACCTTC.

This clonotype was seen a few times. This chain joins TRBV7-2 and TRBJ2-5, with D perhaps matching TRBD1 or TRBD2 (5 bases each). V was trimmed by 4 bases and J by 7 bases, leaving 22 bases between them. Germline CDR1 and CDR2: SGHTA and FQGNSA. The CDR3 totals 16 residues. DNA of the CDR3: TGTGCCAGCAGCTCCTTGGGGGTGGGCCGTCGTTGGACCCAGTACTTC. Protein sequence: CASSSLGVGRRWTQYF.

This clonotype was recorded a few times. Written as DNA, the CDR3 is TGCAGTGCTAGAGATCGTTGGGGACTAGCGGGGGGCGAACAGTACTTC. It translates to CSARDRWGLAGGEQYF. The rearrangement links TRBV20-1 to TRBJ2-4; TRBD2 matches at 15 bases. J lost 13 bases, V lost 0 bases, and 10 bases had no gene match. Germline V gene sequence: CDR1 DFQATT, CDR2 SNEGSKA (reference sequence). The length of the CDR3 is 16 residues.

This clonotype was recorded a few times. The rearrangement uses TRBV20-1 and TRBJ2-1; TRBD1 is a possible D gene (6 bases). V shed 6 bases and J shed 2 bases, with 17 bases lying between them. The length of the CDR3 is 15 residues. The V gene's germline CDR1 is DFQATT and CDR2 SNEGSKA (reference sequence). For the CDR3, the DNA is TGCAGTGCCCCCTTTTTAGGGGGAGCCTACAATGAGCAGTTCTTC. Translation: CSAPFLGGAYNEQFF.

This clonotype came up a few times. This rearrangement joins TRBV4-2 to TRBJ2-3; D tentatively reads TRBD1 or TRBD2 (5 bases each). Trimming left V 1 base short and J 3 bases short, with 11 bases between. CDR3 length: 15 residues. Looked up from germline, CDR1 is LGHNA and CDR2 is YNFKEQ. The CDR3 nucleotides read TGTGCCAGCAGCCAAGTTAAAGGGGAGACAGATACGCAGTATTTT. As protein: CASSQVKGETDTQYF.